This T cell receptor (beta chain) was sequenced in a study of cytomegalovirus exposure and HLA in healthy donors. The germline gives CDR1 SGHRS, CDR2 YFSETQ. The CDR3 totals 14 residues. Trimming stripped 4 bases from V and 4 bases from J, with 14 bases between. A remark on this clone: The antigen remains unidentified.

The primer mix had 60 Vbeta and 13 Jbeta primers. Assay used: immunoSEQ multiplex PCR; TCRdb lists only in-frame clones, some missing. The table has approximately 88,000 clones, 78% seen once; the top ten hold 5.5% to 7%. Study results and caveats: Across HLA loci, a later analysis found differing TCR association rates, with DRB1 most and HLA-C fewest. Some V segments could not be told apart, so they were left out, TRBV6-2 and TRBV6-3 among them.

V and J are TRBV5-1 and TRBJ1-1; weak D call: TRBD1 (6 bases). The sample consisted of PBMCs. This clonotype originated in a man between 18 and 29 years old in good health and CMV-seropositive. CDR3 region: CASSTARGGTEAFF. Here the CDR3 DNA reads TGCGCCAGCAGCACCGCCCGAGGGGGCACTGAAGCTTTCTTT.